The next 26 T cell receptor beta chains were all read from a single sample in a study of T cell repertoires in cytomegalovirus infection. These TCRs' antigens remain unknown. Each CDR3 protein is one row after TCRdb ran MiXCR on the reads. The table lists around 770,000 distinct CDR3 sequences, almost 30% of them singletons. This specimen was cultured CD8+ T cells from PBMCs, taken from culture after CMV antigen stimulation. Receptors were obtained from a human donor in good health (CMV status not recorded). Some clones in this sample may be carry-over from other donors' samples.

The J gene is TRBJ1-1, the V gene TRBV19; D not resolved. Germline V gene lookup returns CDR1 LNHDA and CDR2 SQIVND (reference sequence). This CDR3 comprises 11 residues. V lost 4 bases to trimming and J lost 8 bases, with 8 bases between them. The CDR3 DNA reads TGTGCCAGTAGTACCAACCCCGAAGCTTTCTTT. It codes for CASSTNPEAFF.

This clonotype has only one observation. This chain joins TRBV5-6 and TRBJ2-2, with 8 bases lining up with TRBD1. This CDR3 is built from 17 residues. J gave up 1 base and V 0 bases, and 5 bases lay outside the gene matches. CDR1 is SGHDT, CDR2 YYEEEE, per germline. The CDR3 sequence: CASSLDIGTGNTGELFF. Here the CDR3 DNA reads TGTGCCAGCAGCTTGGATATCGGGACAGGGAACACCGGGGAGCTGTTTTTT.

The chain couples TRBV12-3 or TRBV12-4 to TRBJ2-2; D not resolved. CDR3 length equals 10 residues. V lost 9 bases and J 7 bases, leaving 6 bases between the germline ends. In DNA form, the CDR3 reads TGTGCCAGTTCCGACGGGGAGCTGTTTTTT. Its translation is CASSDGELFF.

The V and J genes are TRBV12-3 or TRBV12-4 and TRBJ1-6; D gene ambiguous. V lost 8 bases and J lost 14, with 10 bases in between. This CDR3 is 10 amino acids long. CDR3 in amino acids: CASRGEALHF. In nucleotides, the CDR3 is TGTGCCAGCCGGGGTGAGGCCCTCCACTTT.

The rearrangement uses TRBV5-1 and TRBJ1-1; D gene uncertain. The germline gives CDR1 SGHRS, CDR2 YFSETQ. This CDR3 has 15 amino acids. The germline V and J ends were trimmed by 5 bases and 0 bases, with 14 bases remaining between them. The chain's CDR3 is CASRIDRTMNTEAFF. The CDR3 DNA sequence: TGCGCCAGCAGAATTGACCGGACGATGAACACTGAAGCTTTCTTT.

Written as DNA, the CDR3 is TGTGCCAGCAGTCTCGGGGCCCACCGGAGATACAATGAGCAGTTCTTC. Amino acid sequence: CASSLGAHRRYNEQFF. V is TRBV6-1 and J is TRBJ2-1; D assignment may be TRBD1 or TRBD2 (5 bases each). The CDR3 sequence is 16 residues long. The V gene's germline CDR1 is MNHNS and CDR2 SASEGT. Trimming left V 5 bases short and J 4 bases short, with 18 bases between.

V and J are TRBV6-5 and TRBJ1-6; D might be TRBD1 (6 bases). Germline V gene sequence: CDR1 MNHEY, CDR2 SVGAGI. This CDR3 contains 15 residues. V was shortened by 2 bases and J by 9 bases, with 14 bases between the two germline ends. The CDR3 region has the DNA TGTGCCAGCAGTTACGAGACAGGTCTGGGTTCACCCCTCCACTTT. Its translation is CASSYETGLGSPLHF.

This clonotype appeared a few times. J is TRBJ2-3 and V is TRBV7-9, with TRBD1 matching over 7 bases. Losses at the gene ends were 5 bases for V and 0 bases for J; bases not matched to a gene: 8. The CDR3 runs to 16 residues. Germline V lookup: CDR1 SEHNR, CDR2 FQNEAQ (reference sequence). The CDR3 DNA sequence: TGTGCCAGCAGCCCTGGGACAGTCGCTAGCACAGATACGCAGTATTTT. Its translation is CASSPGTVASTDTQYF.

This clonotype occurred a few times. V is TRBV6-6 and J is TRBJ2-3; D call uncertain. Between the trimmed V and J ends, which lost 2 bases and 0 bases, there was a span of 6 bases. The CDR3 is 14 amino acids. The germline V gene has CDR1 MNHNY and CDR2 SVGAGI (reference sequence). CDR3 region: CASSYDGSTDTQYF. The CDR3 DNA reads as TGTGCCAGCAGTTACGACGGAAGCACAGATACGCAGTATTTT.

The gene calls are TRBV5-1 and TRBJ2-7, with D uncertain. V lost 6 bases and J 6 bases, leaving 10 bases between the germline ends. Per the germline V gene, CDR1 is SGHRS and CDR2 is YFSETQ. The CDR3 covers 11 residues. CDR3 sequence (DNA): TGCGCCAGCATCCTGACCCCCGAGCAGTACGTC. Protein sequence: CASILTPEQYV.

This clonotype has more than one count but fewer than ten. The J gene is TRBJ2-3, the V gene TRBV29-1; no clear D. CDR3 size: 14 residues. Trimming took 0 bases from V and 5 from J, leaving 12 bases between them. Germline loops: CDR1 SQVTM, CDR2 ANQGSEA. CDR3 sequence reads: CSVEEPSKQDTQYF. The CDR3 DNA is TGCAGCGTTGAAGAACCTAGTAAGCAAGATACGCAGTATTTT.

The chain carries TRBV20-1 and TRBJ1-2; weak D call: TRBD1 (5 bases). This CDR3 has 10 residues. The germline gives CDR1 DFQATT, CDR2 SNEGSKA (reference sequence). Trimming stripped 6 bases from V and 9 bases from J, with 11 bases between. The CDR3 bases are TGCAGTGCAGTTGGGGGTAGCTACACCTTC. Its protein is CSAVGGSYTF.

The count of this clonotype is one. CDR3 amino acids: CASSLFPQGLASEAFF. The CDR3 coding sequence is TGTGCCAGCAGTTTATTCCCTCAGGGCCTCGCCAGTGAAGCTTTCTTT. The rearrangement links TRBV27 to TRBJ1-1; D might be TRBD1 (5 bases). The CDR3 has 16 residues. Germline CDR1 reads MNHEY; CDR2 reads SMNVEV (reference sequence). V dropped 1 base and J dropped 7 bases, with 19 bases sitting between them.

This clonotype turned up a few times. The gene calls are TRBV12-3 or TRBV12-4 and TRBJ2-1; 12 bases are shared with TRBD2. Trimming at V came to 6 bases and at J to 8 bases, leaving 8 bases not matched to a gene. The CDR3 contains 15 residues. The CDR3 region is CASSPSGGAEYEQFF. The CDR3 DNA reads TGTGCCAGCAGCCCTAGCGGGGGGGCCGAATATGAGCAGTTCTTC.

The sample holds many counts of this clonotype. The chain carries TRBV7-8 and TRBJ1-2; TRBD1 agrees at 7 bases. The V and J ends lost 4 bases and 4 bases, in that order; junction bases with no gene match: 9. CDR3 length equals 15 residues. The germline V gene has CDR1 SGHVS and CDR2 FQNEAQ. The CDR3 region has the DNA TGTGCCAGCAGCTCACAGGGGCGATTTAGCTATGGCTACACCTTC. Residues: CASSSQGRFSYGYTF.

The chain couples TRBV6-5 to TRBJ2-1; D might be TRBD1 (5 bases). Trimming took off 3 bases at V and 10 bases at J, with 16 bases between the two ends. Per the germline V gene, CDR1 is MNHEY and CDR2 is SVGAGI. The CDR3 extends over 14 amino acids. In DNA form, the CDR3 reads TGTGCCAGCAGTTATTCGGACATACACGAAGAGCAGTTCTTC. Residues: CASSYSDIHEEQFF.

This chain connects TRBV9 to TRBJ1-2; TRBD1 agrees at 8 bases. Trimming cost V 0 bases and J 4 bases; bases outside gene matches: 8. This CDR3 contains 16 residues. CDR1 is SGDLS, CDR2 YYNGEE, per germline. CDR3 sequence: CASSVDGTGLTYGYTF. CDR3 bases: TGTGCCAGCAGCGTAGATGGGACAGGACTAACCTATGGCTACACCTTC. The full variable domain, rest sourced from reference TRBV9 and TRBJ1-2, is DSGVTQTPKHLITATGQRVTLRCSPRSGDLSVYWYQQSLDQGLQFLIQYYNGEERAKGNILERFSAQQFPDLHSELNLSSLELGDSALYFCASSVDGTGLTYGYTFGSGTRLTVV.

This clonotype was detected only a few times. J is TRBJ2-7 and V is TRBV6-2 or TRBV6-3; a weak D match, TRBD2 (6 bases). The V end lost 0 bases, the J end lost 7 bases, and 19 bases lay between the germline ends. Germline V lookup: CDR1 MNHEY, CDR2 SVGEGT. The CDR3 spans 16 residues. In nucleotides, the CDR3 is TGTGCCAGCAGTTACTCGGCGGGGTACCCCCTACGGGAGCAGTACGTC. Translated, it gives CASSYSAGYPLREQYV.

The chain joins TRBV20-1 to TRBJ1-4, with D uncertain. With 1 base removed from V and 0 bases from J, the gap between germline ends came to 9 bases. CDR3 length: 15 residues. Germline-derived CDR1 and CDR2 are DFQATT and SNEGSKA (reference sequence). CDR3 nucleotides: TGCAGTGCTAGAGGGCGACTCGCAACTAATGAAAAACTGTTTTTT. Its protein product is CSARGRLATNEKLFF.

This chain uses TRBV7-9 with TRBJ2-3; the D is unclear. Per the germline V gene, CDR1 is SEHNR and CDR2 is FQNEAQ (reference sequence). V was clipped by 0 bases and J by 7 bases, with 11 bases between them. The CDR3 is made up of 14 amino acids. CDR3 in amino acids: CASSLASSMNTQYF. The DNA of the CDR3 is TGTGCCAGCAGCTTAGCAAGTTCTATGAATACGCAGTATTTT. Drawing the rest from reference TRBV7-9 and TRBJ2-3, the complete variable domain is DTGVSQNPRHKITKRGQNVTFRCDPISEHNRLYWYRQTLGQGPEFLTYFQNEAQLEKSRLLSDRFSAERPKGSFSTLEIQRTEQGDSAMYLCASSLASSMNTQYFGPGTRLTVL.

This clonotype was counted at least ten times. This chain's CDR3 is CASSLLAGSSYEQYF. The CDR3 DNA is TGTGCCAGCAGCTTATTAGCGGGGTCCTCCTACGAGCAGTACTTC. This sequence joins TRBV7-2 and TRBJ2-7; 8 bases agree with TRBD2. The CDR3 consists of 15 residues. The germline CDR1 and CDR2 sequences are SGHTA and FQGNSA. The trim removed 2 bases at V and 0 bases at J, leaving 3 bases unmatched.

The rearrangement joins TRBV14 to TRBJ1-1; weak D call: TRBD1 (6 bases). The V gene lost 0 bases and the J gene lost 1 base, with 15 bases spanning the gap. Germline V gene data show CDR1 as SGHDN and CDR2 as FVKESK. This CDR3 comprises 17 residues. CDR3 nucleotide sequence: TGTGCCAGCAGCCAAGATCAAGGGGGGATTTCGAACACTGAAGCTTTCTTT. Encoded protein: CASSQDQGGISNTEAFF.

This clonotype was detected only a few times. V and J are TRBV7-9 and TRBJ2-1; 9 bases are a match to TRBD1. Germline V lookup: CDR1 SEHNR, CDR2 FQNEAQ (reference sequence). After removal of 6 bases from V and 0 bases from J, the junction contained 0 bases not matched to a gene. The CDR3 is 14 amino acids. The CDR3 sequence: CASRGQGSYNEQFF. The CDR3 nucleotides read TGTGCCAGCAGGGGACAGGGCTCCTACAATGAGCAGTTCTTC.

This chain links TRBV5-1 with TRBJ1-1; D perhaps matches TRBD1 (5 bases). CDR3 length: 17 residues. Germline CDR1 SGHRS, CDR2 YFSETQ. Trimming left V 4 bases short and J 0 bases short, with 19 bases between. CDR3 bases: TGCGCCAGCAGCCCTGGAGTAGGGGCGACTATGAACACTGAAGCTTTCTTT. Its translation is CASSPGVGATMNTEAFF.

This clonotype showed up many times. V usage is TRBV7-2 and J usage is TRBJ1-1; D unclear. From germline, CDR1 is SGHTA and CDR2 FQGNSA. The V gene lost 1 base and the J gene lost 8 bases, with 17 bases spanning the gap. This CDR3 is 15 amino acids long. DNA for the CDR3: TGTGCCAGCAGCTTAGATCCGGCGGGCGGACCGGAAGCTTTCTTT. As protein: CASSLDPAGGPEAFF.

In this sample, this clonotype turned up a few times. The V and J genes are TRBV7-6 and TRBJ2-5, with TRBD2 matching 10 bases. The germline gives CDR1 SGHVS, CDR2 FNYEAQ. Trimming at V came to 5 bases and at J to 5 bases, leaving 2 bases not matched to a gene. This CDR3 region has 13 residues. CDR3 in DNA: TGTGCCAGCAGCACACTAGCGGGGGAGACCCAGTACTTC. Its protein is CASSTLAGETQYF. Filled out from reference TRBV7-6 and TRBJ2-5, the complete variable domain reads GAGVSQSPRYKVTKRGQDVALRCDPISGHVSLYWYRQALGQGPEFLTYFNYEAQQDKSGLPNDRFSAERPEGSISTLTIQRTEQRDSAMYRCASSTLAGETQYFGPGTRLLVL.